This record looks at one TCR beta chain sequence and its context. Its matching antigen is unknown. The method was immunoSEQ multiplex PCR; TCRdb's version includes in-frame clones alone and lacks a portion of them. This sample has approximately 140,000 clones, with 91% found just once. This sample is drawn from a study of T cell responses to AZD1222 COVID-19 vaccine. Overall study results and limits: White British donors predominated, females outnumbered males, and clonal diversity was possibly underestimated. Spike-spanning, vaccine-associated CD4 TCRs were dominant at 160-218 and 743-854.

V lost 1 base and J lost 4, with 13 bases in between. The CDR3 has 15 amino acids. CDR1 KGHSH and CDR2 LQKENI come from the germline V gene. V and J are TRBV18 and TRBJ1-2; D is unclear. The sequencing used peripheral blood, collected 28 days after the second AZD1222 dose. The clonotype originates from an adult who received the AZD1222 COVID-19 vaccine. The CDR3 loop reads CASSPQDGLPYGYTF. CDR3 in DNA: TGTGCCAGCTCACCACAGGACGGCCTCCCCTATGGCTACACCTTC.